This T cell receptor beta chain was documented in a study of CD4 T cells in relation to SARS-CoV-2 and coronaviruses. Overall study: TCR beta CDR3s were sequenced after approximately ten-day antigen culture of PBMCs. The negative reference was HIV-1 Nef peptide pool or peptide-free culture.

Study-level findings and limits: No donor gave both pre-pandemic and post-infection samples.

Germline V gene lookup returns CDR1 MGHRA and CDR2 YSYEKL. This CDR3 contains 16 residues. Trimming removed 1 base at V and 0 bases at J, with 10 bases between. As concerns this clone: Its antigen remains unknown.

Sequencing was performed with immunoSEQ multiplex PCR; in TCRdb, only in-frame clones are kept and a portion is missing. The top ten hold approximately 31% of the sample, which has roughly 18,000 clones, about 80% seen once. CD4+ T cells from unexposed donors were obtained before the COVID-19 pandemic (2011-2018). Isolation of CD4+ T cells took place after about 9 days in culture. As cell numbers allowed, unexposed-donor CD4+ T cells faced SARS-CoV-2 S/N and four cold-coronavirus spikes. The rearrangement uses TRBV4-1 and TRBJ2-1; tentative D call: TRBD2 (5 bases). This clonotype was sampled from a human donor in good health. The sample was CD4+ T cells from PBMCs, cultured in vitro. CDR3 in DNA: TGCGCCAGCAGCCAAGTCGGCGGGTTCTCCTACAATGAGCAGTTCTTC. It codes for CASSQVGGFSYNEQFF.